This TCR beta chain emerged from a study of T-cell memory formation after mild COVID-19. V lost 4 bases and J 6 bases, leaving 13 bases between the germline ends. CDR1 and CDR2 from the germline V gene are SGHRS and YFSETQ. This CDR3 spans 14 amino acids. The authors produced TCR alpha and TCR beta cDNA libraries with sample barcodes and UMIs by 5'RACE using constant-segment primers. TCRdb used MiXCR to reprocess the 5' RACE reads, holding one entry per CDR3 protein. Among around 200,000 distinct CDR3 sequences listed, approximately 17% were seen once. With respect to this clonotype: Its antigen is still unknown.

Study-wide findings and caveats: The second-wave clones peaking on day 37 were not confirmed as SARS-CoV-2-specific. The study detected some responding clones in pre-infection memory, suggesting cross-reactive memory joined.

The genes are TRBV5-1 and TRBJ2-2, with unresolved D. The TCR was taken from a man between 18 and 35 years old who had mild COVID-19 (a few samples of this study predate the infection). Cell type and time point are not known. The sequenced sample was PBMCs or a T cell subset sorted from them (not recorded which). CDR3 sequence reads: CASSTQLSAGELFF. In nucleotides, the CDR3 is TGCGCCAGCAGCACTCAGTTGAGCGCCGGGGAGCTGTTTTTT.